This T cell receptor beta chain stems from a study of immune aging and cytomegalovirus after organ transplant (dated by TCRdb to about 2021). With regard to the full study: All transplant recipients received three-drug immunosuppression with prednisone, tacrolimus, and mycophenolate.

Library prep was done by single-cell sequencing. The instrument was an Illumina NovaSeq 6000. The BD Rhapsody Targeted mRNA and AbSeq Reagent Kit was used in a microwell format for cell capture and library preparation. The libraries included TCR, sample tags, AbSeq, and targeted mRNA from the Human T-Cell Expression Panel, along with custom TOX and TOX2 primers. Libraries were sequenced on an Illumina NovaSeq. Per the authors' processing: The analysis covered over 9,500 cells in total, of which some 6,900 were CD8 T cells and around 4,500 were CD8 T cells with an identifiable TCR CDR3. Raw data were processed with the BD Rhapsody Targeted Analysis Pipeline with V(D)J processing on the Seven Bridges Genomics platform. Quality control, Sample Tag demultiplexing with Lex-BDSMK, clone identification with VDJ Explorer, and Seurat clustering were all done in SeqGeq 1.6.0. A clone was considered non-expanded if it made up <1% of CD8 T cells, and considered a clonal expansion if it made up >2.5% of the sample. The raw public data were reprocessed by TCRdb itself: fastp quality trimming at Q25, MiXCR clonotype calling, in-frame beta chains only. Rows are combined by CDR3 protein, so each entry shows the most common genes and DNA. TCRdb, not the original authors, processed these V and J calls. This sample lists 20,000 or so distinct CDR3 sequences; roughly 36% were detected once. The ten largest clonotypes hold 25% to 30% of the sample.

This clonotype has ten or more counts. Its binding antigen is unknown. Within one base of it there is no much larger clone, and no base qualities were kept. The sample's time point label is to be understood as: five sample-tagged time points from pre-transplant (day -1) to day 368 post-transplant, pooled. After thawing, PBMC were stimulated with a CMV IE-1 overlapping peptide library for approximately twelve hours, with no transport inhibitors added. After thawing, cells were rested overnight and were then stimulated in R10 medium with CD28/CD49d costimulation. The IE-1 peptide library was made up of 15-amino-acid peptides, each overlapping by 11 amino acids. Each time point was barcoded using BD Single-Cell Multiplexing Kit Sample Tags, after which the barcoded samples were pooled and stained with oligo-conjugated anti-CD45RA plus sorting antibodies. A BD FACSAria III was used to sort CMV-responsive CD8+CD137+ and CD4+CD154+ T cells at 4-way purity. Blood was drawn into EDTA vacutainers and was processed by Ficoll gradient within 1-24 hours.

The research as a whole found: Aged-phenotype cells increased post-transplant regardless of clone size, earlier in large clones (days 200-264) than small clones, following viremia. Large clones contained a bigger proportion of TEMRA cells, and over time the seven largest clones (around 1,800 cells) picked up aged and TEMRA cells and lost TCM cells. Since the sequencing data did not include a CD57 measurement, a conservative gene-based definition of aging was used in its place.

As encoded in the germline V gene (reference sequence), CDR1 is DFQATT while CDR2 is SNEGSKA. The CDR3 runs 12 residues from the cysteine to the phenylalanine. The sequence is cut down to CDR3 DNA, 36 bases in frame from base 1. The trim is 5 bases for V and 0 bases for J, with a gap of 7 bases between the germline ends. The chain uses TRBV20-1 and TRBJ1-2; the D gene is perhaps TRBD1, on 5 matching bases. The source of this sequence is a female donor who had a heart transplant and CMV viremia. The sample here was CMV peptide-activated CD4+ and CD8+ T cells sorted from blood, taken at five time points, pooled. Explained via the paper, the cell subset or site label denotes: sorted CD8+CD137+ and CD4+CD154+ T cells after about 13 h CMV IE-1 peptide stimulation. The bases are TGCAGTGCTGGGACTCCTAACTATGGCTACACCTTC. Translated, it gives CSAGTPNYGYTF.